This T cell receptor beta chain was identified in a study of T cells in Graves' hyperthyroidism and ophthalmopathy. The CDR3 regions of TCR beta were amplified from RNA transcripts. First-round RT-PCR with HTBI primers amplified the TCR CDR3 region. TCRdb used MiXCR to reprocess the multiplex PCR reads, holding one entry per CDR3 protein. Among 460,000 or so distinct CDR3 sequences listed, roughly an eighth were seen once. The CDR3 loop spans 14 amino acids. The germline CDR1 and CDR2 sequences are SGDLS and YYNGEE. V dropped 6 bases and J dropped 2 bases, with 12 bases sitting between them. No ophthalmopathy progression within 18 months constituted stable Graves' hyperthyroidism. Each 10 ml fresh peripheral blood draw supplied the PBMCs.

The gene calls are TRBV9 and TRBJ2-1; D is undetermined. This sequence was found in a woman between 18 and 29 years old with Graves' hyperthyroidism. Sequencing used blood. CDR3 nucleotides: TGTGCCAGCACCCCCCCAGGAGCCTACAATGAGCAGTTCTTC. Amino acids: CASTPPGAYNEQFF. The whole variable domain, remainder taken from reference TRBV9 and TRBJ2-1, is DSGVTQTPKHLITATGQRVTLRCSPRSGDLSVYWYQQSLDQGLQFLIQYYNGEERAKGNILERFSAQQFPDLHSELNLSSLELGDSALYFCASTPPGAYNEQFFGPGTRLTVL.